What follows are 30 T cell receptor beta chains derived from one specimen sequenced in a study. One entry per CDR3 protein, called by TCRdb with MiXCR from the 5' RACE reads. The sample holds tens of thousands of distinct CDR3 sequences, approximately 31% seen once. The sample consisted of memory CD4+ T cells sorted from a lymph node. The sample's subset: memory CD4+ T cells, CD4+CD45RO+CD25-. Every receptor here comes from a female donor with breast cancer.

This clonotype was seen a handful of times. This chain uses TRBV6-5 with TRBJ2-1, with a tentative D call TRBD1 (6 bases). V lost 2 bases and J lost 0, with 11 bases in between. The CDR3 sequence is 16 residues long. Germline-derived CDR1 and CDR2 are MNHEY and SVGAGI. The CDR3, as DNA: TGTGCCAGCAGTTACACCTCAGGGGCCTCCTACAATGAGCAGTTCTTC. Translating it yields CASSYTSGASYNEQFF.

The chain's CDR3 is CASSHQDRERGYTF. CDR3 sequence (DNA): TGTGCCAGCAGTCACCAGGACAGGGAGAGGGGCTACACCTTC. The chain couples TRBV6-6 to TRBJ1-2, with 8 bases aligning to TRBD1. The CDR3 has 14 amino acids. Germline assignment: CDR1 MNHNY and CDR2 SVGAGI (reference sequence). The ends lost 5 bases at V and 8 bases at J; junction bases unmatched: 10.

The rearrangement joins TRBV5-1 to TRBJ2-3; 11 nucleotides match TRBD2. With 0 bases clipped from V and 0 bases from J, the junction kept 3 bases outside the gene matches. There are 17 residues in the CDR3. Germline V gene data show CDR1 as SGHRS and CDR2 as YFSETQ. The chain's CDR3 is CASSLDSGRASTDTQYF. The CDR3 DNA is TGCGCCAGCAGCTTGGATAGCGGGAGGGCCAGCACAGATACGCAGTATTTT.

This clonotype was picked up a small number of times. The chain joins TRBV7-3 to TRBJ2-3; a weak D match, TRBD1 (5 bases). The CDR3 is 14 amino acids. CDR1 SGHTA and CDR2 FQGTGA come from the germline V gene. Trimming took 4 bases from V and 4 from J, leaving 12 bases between them. The CDR3, as DNA: TGTGCCAGCAGCTCCTCCCAGGGCGCAGATACGCAGTATTTT. Translation gives CASSSSQGADTQYF.

Concerning this clonotype itself: The junction departs from the called germline gene at one end, perhaps through a read error. The V and J genes are TRBV20-1 and TRBJ2-3, with a possible D match to TRBD2 (7 bases). This CDR3 is built from 14 residues. Germline CDR1 reads DFQATT; CDR2 reads SNEGSKA (reference sequence). The CDR3 is CGASGGGAGDTQYF. CDR3 DNA sequence: TGCGGTGCTAGTGGTGGGGGGGCAGGAGATACGCAGTATTTC.

This clonotype was observed a few times. This chain uses TRBV12-3 or TRBV12-4 with TRBJ2-5, with 11 bases aligning to TRBD2. The CDR3 has 15 amino acids. V shed 6 bases and J 5 bases; nucleotides not matched to a gene: 8. The CDR3 DNA sequence: TGTGCCAGCAGAATACTAGCGGGAGCCGGGGAGACCCAGTACTTC. Encoded protein: CASRILAGAGETQYF.

This clonotype came up a few times. The chain uses TRBV27 and TRBJ2-2; the D is unclear. CDR1 is MNHEY and CDR2 is SMNVEV in the germline V gene (reference sequence). The CDR3 extends over 12 amino acids. V lost 2 bases and J lost 3, with 1 base in between. CDR3 in amino acids: CASSLHTGELFF. The CDR3 DNA sequence: TGTGCCAGCAGTTTACACACCGGGGAGCTGTTTTTT.

This clonotype was seen only a few times. The chain employs TRBV7-9 and TRBJ2-7; D tentatively reads TRBD1 or TRBD2 (5 bases each). V dropped 5 bases and J dropped 3 bases, with 17 bases sitting between them. Per the germline V gene, CDR1 is SEHNR and CDR2 is FQNEAQ (reference sequence). The CDR3 has 15 residues. Written as DNA, the CDR3 is TGTGCCAGCAGCAATCGCCGGGACGGTGGCTACGAGCAGTACTTC. This translates into CASSNRRDGGYEQYF.

This clonotype was found many times. The rearrangement joins TRBV28 to TRBJ1-1; no definite D call. V lost 1 base and J 2 bases, leaving 8 bases between the germline ends. CDR3 length: 14 amino acids. The V gene's germline CDR1 is MDHEN and CDR2 SYDVKM. The CDR3: CASSLYGRNTEAFF. As DNA, the CDR3 is TGTGCCAGCAGTTTATACGGGCGAAACACTGAAGCTTTCTTT.

In this sample, this clonotype turned up a few times. The CDR3 loop reads CSGNGKSGSSYNEQFF. CDR3 in DNA: TGCAGCGGAAACGGTAAGAGCGGGAGCTCCTACAATGAGCAGTTCTTC. The V and J genes are TRBV29-1 and TRBJ2-1; 8 positions agree with TRBD2. Germline V CDR1 and CDR2: SQVTM, ANQGSEA. The CDR3 sequence is 16 residues long. Trimming took 7 bases from V and 0 from J; bases not matched to a gene: 11.

This clonotype was seen only a few times. The chain couples TRBV28 to TRBJ2-5; no clear D gene. Germline V gene sequence: CDR1 MDHEN, CDR2 SYDVKM. V lost 10 bases and J 4 bases, leaving 13 bases between the germline ends. This CDR3 has 12 amino acids. CDR3 loop: CATQRRAETQYF. For the CDR3, the DNA is TGTGCCACCCAGAGACGGGCAGAGACCCAGTACTTC.

The chain carries TRBV7-9 and TRBJ2-2; 7 bases are a match to TRBD1. V shed 1 base, J shed 8 bases, and the junction held 7 bases outside the gene matches. Per germline, CDR1 SEHNR and CDR2 FQNEAQ (reference sequence). This CDR3 contains 15 residues. The CDR3 sequence is CASSLVRQGSGELFF. In DNA form, the CDR3 reads TGTGCCAGCAGCTTAGTGCGACAGGGATCAGGGGAGCTGTTTTTT.

This clonotype was found once. Because the CDR3 is missing its conserved closing phenylalanine or tryptophan, this is likely a read error. The V gene is TRBV20-1, the J gene TRBJ1-4; no reliable D call. Germline assignment: CDR1 DFQATT and CDR2 SNEGSKA (reference sequence). Trimming took 0 bases from V and 3 from J, leaving 14 bases between them. This CDR3 contains 16 residues. CDR3 DNA sequence: TGCAGTGCTAGAGATCCTGGGGAAGGAGCTAATGAAAAACTGTTTTGT. It yields the protein CSARDPGEGANEKLFC.

The rearrangement joins TRBV28 to TRBJ2-3; 9 bases align to TRBD1. The CDR3 has 20 amino acids. With V trimmed by 2 bases and J by 0 bases, 15 bases remained unmatched. Per germline, CDR1 MDHEN and CDR2 SYDVKM. The CDR3 region has the DNA TGTGCCAGCAGTTTACCCTGGGACAGGGTCGAGGATGCTAGCACAGATACGCAGTATTTT. The encoded protein is CASSLPWDRVEDASTDTQYF.

This clonotype is judged medium-sized. The chain combines TRBV5-1 with TRBJ2-5, with 11 positions matching TRBD2. Trimming took 4 bases from V and 2 from J; bases not matched to a gene: 4. The CDR3 totals 15 residues. The germline V gene has CDR1 SGHRS and CDR2 YFSETQ. The CDR3: CASSPGTSGQETQYF. The DNA of the CDR3 is TGCGCCAGCAGCCCCGGGACTAGCGGACAAGAGACCCAGTACTTC.

The J gene is TRBJ2-1, the V gene TRBV9, with 9 bases fitting TRBD2. The CDR3 extends over 18 amino acids. Per the germline V gene, CDR1 is SGDLS and CDR2 is YYNGEE. Unmatched junction bases numbered 8, after V lost 1 base and J lost 0 bases. The CDR3 DNA is TGTGCCAGCAGCGTAAGGCTAGCGGGATCGGGCTCCTACAATGAGCAGTTCTTC. Amino acid sequence: CASSVRLAGSGSYNEQFF.

The chain carries TRBV18 and TRBJ1-1; TRBD1 is a possible D gene (6 bases). V lost 4 bases to trimming and J lost 1 base, with 10 bases between them. The CDR3 loop spans 14 amino acids. Germline V lookup: CDR1 KGHSH, CDR2 LQKENI. The CDR3 sequence: CASSLRTANTEAFF. The CDR3 nucleotides read TGTGCCAGCTCACTCCGGACAGCGAACACTGAAGCTTTCTTT.

The rearrangement links TRBV29-1 to TRBJ2-2; D is uncertain. Germline lookup yields CDR1 SQVTM and CDR2 ANQGSEA. CDR3 length: 14 residues. Trimming cost V 5 bases and J 6 bases, with 16 bases left between them. This chain's CDR3 is CSVRVRAEAGELFF. The CDR3 DNA sequence: TGCAGCGTTCGCGTAAGGGCAGAGGCCGGGGAGCTGTTTTTT.

This chain joins TRBV5-1 and TRBJ1-2; D may be TRBD1 (5 bases). With 0 bases removed from V and 2 bases from J, the gap between germline ends came to 11 bases. This CDR3 has 15 amino acids. CDR1 is SGHRS and CDR2 is YFSETQ in the germline V gene. The CDR3: CASSLGLGLNYGYTF. The CDR3 DNA follows: TGCGCCAGCAGCTTGGGCCTGGGACTAAACTATGGCTACACCTTC.

The V call is TRBV15, the J call TRBJ2-2; 8 bases agree with TRBD1. Germline trimming cut 5 bases from V and 7 bases from J; bases unmatched to any gene: 6. The CDR3 spans 14 residues. CDR1 LNHNV and CDR2 YYDKDF come from the germline V gene (reference sequence). The CDR3 protein is CATSRGQGIGELFF. CDR3 in DNA: TGTGCCACCAGCCGCGGACAGGGAATCGGGGAGCTGTTTTTT.

This clonotype was counted a few times. This chain connects TRBV27 to TRBJ1-5; 7 bases align to TRBD1. CDR3 size: 15 residues. The J segment lost 6 bases and the V segment lost 3 bases, leaving 8 bases of the junction unmatched. Germline V gene sequence: CDR1 MNHEY, CDR2 SMNVEV (reference sequence). CDR3 nucleotide sequence: TGTGCCAGCAGTTTTACCGGGGCAGGGGGTCAGCCCCAGCATTTT. Its translation: CASSFTGAGGQPQHF.

V and J are TRBV4-2 and TRBJ2-7, with D uncertain. Trimming took 4 bases from V and 3 from J, leaving 10 bases between them. This CDR3 is built from 13 residues. Germline V CDR1 and CDR2: LGHNA, YNFKEQ. Here the CDR3 reads CASSPDPLYEQYF. The CDR3 DNA is TGTGCCAGCAGCCCGGATCCTCTCTACGAGCAGTACTTC.

This clonotype was recorded a few times. The chain couples TRBV5-4 to TRBJ2-6; D unresolved. Germline CDR1 reads SGHNT; CDR2 reads YYREEE (reference sequence). The CDR3 covers 14 residues. V lost 1 base and J 2 bases, leaving 4 bases between the germline ends. The CDR3 nucleotides read TGTGCCAGCAGCTTGTTAGCTGGGGCCAACGTCCTGACTTTC. This translates into CASSLLAGANVLTF.

This clonotype appeared a few times. The chain uses TRBV4-1 and TRBJ1-4; 7 bases align to TRBD1. The CDR3 sequence is 16 residues long. The germline CDR1 and CDR2 sequences are MGHRA and YSYEKL. V trimming: 2 bases; J trimming: 8 bases; junction bases outside the gene matches: 11. CDR3 nucleotide sequence: TGCGCCAGCAGCCAATCCCTGACAGGGCTGAAGGAAAAACTGTTTTTT. Its protein product is CASSQSLTGLKEKLFF.

In this sample, this clonotype is medium-sized (0.01 to 0.1%). The chain employs TRBV5-1 and TRBJ2-2, with 8 bases fitting TRBD1. CDR3 length equals 15 residues. V was pared by 2 bases and J by 7 bases, with 7 bases of the junction left unmatched. Germline CDR1 is SGHRS and CDR2 is YFSETQ. This CDR3 reads CASSFSGQGIGELFF. The CDR3 DNA follows: TGCGCCAGCAGCTTCTCCGGACAGGGCATCGGGGAGCTGTTTTTT.

With respect to this clonotype: The junction departs from the called germline gene at one end, perhaps through a read error. This chain uses TRBV7-2 with TRBJ2-5, with a tentative D call TRBD1 (6 bases). The germline CDR1 and CDR2 sequences are SGHTA and FQGNSA. The CDR3 is made up of 16 amino acids. The CDR3 DNA sequence: TGTGCCAACAGCTTAGGCAGGGGCTCAAGGTTGGGGACCCAGTACTTC. Translation: CANSLGRGSRLGTQYF. Full variable domain (outside the CDR3, taken from reference TRBV7-2 and TRBJ2-5): GAGVSQSPSNKVTEKGKDVELRCDPISGHTALYWYRQSLGQGLEFLIYFQGNSAPDKSGLPSDRFSAERTGGSVSTLTIQRTQQEDSAVYLCANSLGRGSRLGTQYFGPGTRLLVL.

This clonotype was counted a few times. The chain has TRBV6-1 and TRBJ2-5; 7 bases fit TRBD2. This CDR3 region has 14 residues. Germline loops: CDR1 MNHNS, CDR2 SASEGT. The J segment lost 2 bases and the V segment lost 2 bases, leaving 2 bases of the junction unmatched. CDR3 protein: CASSEREGQETQYF. The DNA of the CDR3 is TGTGCCAGCAGTGAAAGGGAGGGTCAAGAGACCCAGTACTTC.

This clonotype was seen a handful of times. V is TRBV20-1 and J is TRBJ2-5; TRBD2 agrees at 12 bases. Per the germline V gene, CDR1 is DFQATT and CDR2 is SNEGSKA (reference sequence). This CDR3 has 15 amino acids. J gave up 4 bases and V 3 bases, and 6 bases lay outside the gene matches. CDR3 loop: CSARRLAGEIETQYF. The CDR3 DNA sequence: TGCAGTGCTAGGAGACTAGCGGGAGAAATAGAGACCCAGTACTTC.

The chain links TRBV6-5 to TRBJ2-2; no reliable D call. CDR3 length: 12 amino acids. V lost 8 bases, J lost 6 bases, and 10 bases lay in between. From germline, CDR1 is MNHEY and CDR2 SVGAGI. The CDR3 loop is CASRRNAGELFF. The CDR3 DNA is TGTGCCAGCCGCCGAAACGCCGGGGAGCTGTTTTTT.

The V call is TRBV7-9, the J call TRBJ2-2; D gene uncertain. CDR1 and CDR2 from the germline V gene are SEHNR and FQNEAQ (reference sequence). Between the trimmed V and J ends, which lost 1 base and 4 bases, there was a span of 7 bases. This CDR3 region has 14 residues. The CDR3 DNA sequence: TGTGCCAGCAGCTTAGAATACGTCACCGGGGAGCTGTTTTTT. Translating it yields CASSLEYVTGELFF.